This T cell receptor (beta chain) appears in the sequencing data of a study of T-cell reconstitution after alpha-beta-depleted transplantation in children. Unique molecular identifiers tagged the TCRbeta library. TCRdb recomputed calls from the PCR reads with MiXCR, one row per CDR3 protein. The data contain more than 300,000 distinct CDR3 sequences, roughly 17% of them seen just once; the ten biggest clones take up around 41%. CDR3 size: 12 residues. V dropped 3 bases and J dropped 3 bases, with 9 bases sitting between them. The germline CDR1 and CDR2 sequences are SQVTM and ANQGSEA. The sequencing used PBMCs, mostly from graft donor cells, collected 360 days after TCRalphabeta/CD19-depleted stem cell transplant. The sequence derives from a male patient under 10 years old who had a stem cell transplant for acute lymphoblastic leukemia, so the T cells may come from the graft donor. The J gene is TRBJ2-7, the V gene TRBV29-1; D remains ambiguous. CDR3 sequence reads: CSVDAGHYEQYF. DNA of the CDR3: TGCAGCGTTGATGCCGGGCACTACGAGCAGTACTTC.